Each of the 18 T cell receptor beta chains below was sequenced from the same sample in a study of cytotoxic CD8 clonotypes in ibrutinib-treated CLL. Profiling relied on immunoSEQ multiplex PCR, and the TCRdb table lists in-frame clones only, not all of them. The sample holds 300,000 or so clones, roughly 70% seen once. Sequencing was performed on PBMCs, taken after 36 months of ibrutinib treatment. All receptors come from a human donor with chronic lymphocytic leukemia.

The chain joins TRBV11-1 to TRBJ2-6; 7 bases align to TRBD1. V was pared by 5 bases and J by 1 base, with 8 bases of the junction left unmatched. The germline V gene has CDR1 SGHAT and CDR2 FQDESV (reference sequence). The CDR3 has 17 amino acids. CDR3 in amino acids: CASSADRVSSGANVLTF. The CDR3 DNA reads TGTGCCAGCAGCGCCGACAGGGTGTCATCTGGGGCCAACGTCCTGACTTTC.

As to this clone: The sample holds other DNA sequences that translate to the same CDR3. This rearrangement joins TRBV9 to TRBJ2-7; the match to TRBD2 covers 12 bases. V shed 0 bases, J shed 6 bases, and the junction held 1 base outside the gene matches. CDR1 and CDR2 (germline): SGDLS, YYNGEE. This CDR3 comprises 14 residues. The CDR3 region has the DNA TGTGCCAGCAGCGTAGGGGGACTAGCGGGCGAGCAGTACTTC. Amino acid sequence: CASSVGGLAGEQYF.

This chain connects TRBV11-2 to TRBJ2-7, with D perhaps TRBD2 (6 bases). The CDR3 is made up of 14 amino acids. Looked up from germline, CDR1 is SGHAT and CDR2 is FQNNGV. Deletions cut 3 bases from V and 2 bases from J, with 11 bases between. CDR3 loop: CASSFRTKAYEQYF. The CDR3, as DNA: TGTGCCAGCAGCTTCCGGACTAAGGCCTACGAGCAGTACTTC.

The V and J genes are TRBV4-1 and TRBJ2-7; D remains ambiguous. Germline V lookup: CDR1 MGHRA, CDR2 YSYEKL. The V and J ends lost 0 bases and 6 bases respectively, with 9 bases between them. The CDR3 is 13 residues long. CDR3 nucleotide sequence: TGCGCCAGCAGCCAAGATGGCTGGACCGAGCAGTACTTC. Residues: CASSQDGWTEQYF.

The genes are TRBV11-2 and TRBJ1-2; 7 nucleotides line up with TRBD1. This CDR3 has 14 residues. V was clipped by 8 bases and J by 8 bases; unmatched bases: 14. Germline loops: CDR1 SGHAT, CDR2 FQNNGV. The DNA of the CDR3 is TGTGCCAGCGACTTCCTCCAGGGGGAGGAAGGCTACACCTTC. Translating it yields CASDFLQGEEGYTF.

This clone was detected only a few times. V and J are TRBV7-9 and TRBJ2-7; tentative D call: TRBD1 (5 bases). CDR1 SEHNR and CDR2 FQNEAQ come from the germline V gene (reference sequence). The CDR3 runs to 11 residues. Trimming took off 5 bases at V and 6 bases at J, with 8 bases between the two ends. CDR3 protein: CASSTTGEQYF. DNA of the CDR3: TGTGCCAGCAGCACTACAGGCGAGCAGTACTTC.

The CDR3 nucleotides are TGTGCCAGCAGAGAAAATCAGCCCCAGCATTTT. Translated, it gives CASRENQPQHF. The chain has TRBV25-1 and TRBJ1-5, with no clear D. The CDR3 is 11 residues long. The V gene lost 6 bases and the J gene lost 4 bases, with 4 bases spanning the gap. Looked up from germline, CDR1 is MGHDK and CDR2 is SYGVNS.

CDR3 coding DNA: TGCGCCAGCAGCCCAGTCCGGATTAACACCGGGGAGCTGTTTTTT. Its translation is CASSPVRINTGELFF. This chain uses TRBV5-1 with TRBJ2-2; no clear D gene. CDR1 is SGHRS and CDR2 is YFSETQ in the germline V gene. This CDR3 region has 15 residues. V was trimmed by 4 bases and J by 2 bases, leaving 12 bases between them.

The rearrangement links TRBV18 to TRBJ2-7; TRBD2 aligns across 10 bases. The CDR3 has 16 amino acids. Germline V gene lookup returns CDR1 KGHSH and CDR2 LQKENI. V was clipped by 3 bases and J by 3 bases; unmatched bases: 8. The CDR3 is CASSPRGIAGGYEQYF. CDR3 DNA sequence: TGTGCCAGCTCACCGAGGGGAATAGCGGGGGGCTACGAGCAGTACTTC.

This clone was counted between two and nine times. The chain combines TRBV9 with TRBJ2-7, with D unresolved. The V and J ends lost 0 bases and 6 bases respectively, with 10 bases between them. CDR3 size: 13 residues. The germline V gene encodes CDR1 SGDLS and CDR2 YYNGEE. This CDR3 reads CASSVDGFREQYF. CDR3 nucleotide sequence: TGTGCCAGCAGCGTAGATGGTTTCCGCGAGCAGTACTTC.

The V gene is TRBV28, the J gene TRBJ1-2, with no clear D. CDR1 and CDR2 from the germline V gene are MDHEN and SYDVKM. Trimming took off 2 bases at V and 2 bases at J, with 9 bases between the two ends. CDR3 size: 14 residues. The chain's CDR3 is CASSLDTSNYGYTF. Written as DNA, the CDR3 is TGTGCCAGCAGTTTAGACACTTCCAACTATGGCTACACCTTC.

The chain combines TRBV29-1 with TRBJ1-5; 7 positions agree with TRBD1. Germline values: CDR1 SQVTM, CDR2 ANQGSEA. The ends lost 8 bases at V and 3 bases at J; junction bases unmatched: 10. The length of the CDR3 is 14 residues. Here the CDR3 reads CSFSTGVTNQPQHF. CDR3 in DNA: TGCAGCTTCTCAACAGGGGTCACCAATCAGCCCCAGCATTTT.

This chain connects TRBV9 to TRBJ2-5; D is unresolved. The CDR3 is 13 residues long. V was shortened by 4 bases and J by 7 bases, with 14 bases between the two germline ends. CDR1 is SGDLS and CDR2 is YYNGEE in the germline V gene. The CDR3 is CASSPKPSLTQYF. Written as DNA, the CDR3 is TGTGCCAGCAGCCCCAAGCCCTCCCTGACCCAGTACTTC.

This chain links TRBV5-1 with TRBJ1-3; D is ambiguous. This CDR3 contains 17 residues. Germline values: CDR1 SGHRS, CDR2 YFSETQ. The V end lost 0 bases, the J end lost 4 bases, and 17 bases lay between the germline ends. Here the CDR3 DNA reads TGCGCCAGCAGCTTGGGCCAAGTCGGTGGAAAGGGAAACACCATATATTTT. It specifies CASSLGQVGGKGNTIYF.

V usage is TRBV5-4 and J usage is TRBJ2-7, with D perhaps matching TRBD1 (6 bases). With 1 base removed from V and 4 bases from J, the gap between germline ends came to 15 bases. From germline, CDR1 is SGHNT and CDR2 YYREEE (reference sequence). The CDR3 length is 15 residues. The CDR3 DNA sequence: TGTGCCAGCAGCTTGACAGGGTGGATTTCTTACGAGCAGTACTTC. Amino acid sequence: CASSLTGWISYEQYF.

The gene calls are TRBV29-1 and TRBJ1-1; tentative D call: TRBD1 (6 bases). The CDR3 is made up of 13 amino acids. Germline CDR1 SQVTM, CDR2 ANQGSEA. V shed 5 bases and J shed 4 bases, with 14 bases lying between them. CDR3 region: CSVIAQGSTEAFF. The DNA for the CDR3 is TGCAGCGTTATTGCACAGGGTAGCACTGAAGCTTTCTTT.

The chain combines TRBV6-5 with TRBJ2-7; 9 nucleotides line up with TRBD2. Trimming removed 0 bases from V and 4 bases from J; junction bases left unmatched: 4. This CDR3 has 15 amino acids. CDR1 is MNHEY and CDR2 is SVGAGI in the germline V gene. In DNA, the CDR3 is TGTGCCAGCAGTTACTCGGCTAGCGGGGTTTACGAGCAGTACTTC. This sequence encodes CASSYSASGVYEQYF.

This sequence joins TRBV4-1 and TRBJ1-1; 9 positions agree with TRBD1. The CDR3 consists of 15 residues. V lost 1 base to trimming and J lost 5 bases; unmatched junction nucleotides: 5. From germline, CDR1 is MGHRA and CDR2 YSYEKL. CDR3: CASSQGATGGTEAFF. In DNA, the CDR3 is TGCGCCAGCAGCCAAGGGGCGACAGGGGGGACTGAAGCTTTCTTT.